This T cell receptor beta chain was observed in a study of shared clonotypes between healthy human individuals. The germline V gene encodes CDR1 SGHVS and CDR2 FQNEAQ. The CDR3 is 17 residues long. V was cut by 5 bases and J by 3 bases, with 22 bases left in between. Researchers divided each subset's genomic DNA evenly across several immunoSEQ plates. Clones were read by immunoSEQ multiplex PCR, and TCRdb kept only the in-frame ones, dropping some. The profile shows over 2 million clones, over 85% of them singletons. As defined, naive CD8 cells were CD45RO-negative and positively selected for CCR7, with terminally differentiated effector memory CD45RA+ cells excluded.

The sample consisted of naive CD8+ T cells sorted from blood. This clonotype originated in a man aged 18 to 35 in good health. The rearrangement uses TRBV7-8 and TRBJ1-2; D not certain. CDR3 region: CASSPSGDVGSHYGYTF. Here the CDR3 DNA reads TGTGCCAGCAGCCCCAGCGGGGATGTCGGGTCCCACTATGGCTACACCTTC.